This T cell receptor (beta chain) stems from a study of CD8 T cells in Susac syndrome. Overall study: Patients with Susac syndrome were therapy-naive, taking corticosteroids, with some also receiving intravenous immunoglobulin, or taking intravenous immunoglobulin alone at the time their blood was drawn.

The CDR3 is 13 residues long. Trimming removed 4 bases from V and 4 bases from J, with 8 bases in between. Looked up from germline, CDR1 is SEHNR and CDR2 is FQNEAQ (reference sequence). An input of 0.5 to 1 ug of RNA was subjected to reverse transcription using random hexamers. In TCRdb, the immunoSEQ multiplex PCR reads were re-called with MiXCR into one record per CDR3 protein. The profile shows 130,000 or so distinct CDR3 sequences, 96% of them singletons. This chain joins TRBV7-9 and TRBJ2-1; D is ambiguous. The TCR sequence derives from a human donor with Susac syndrome. The sequenced sample was CD4+ T cells from PBMCs. The CDR3 sequence: CASSSFRYNEQFF. CDR3 nucleotides: TGTGCCAGCAGCTCATTCCGATACAATGAGCAGTTCTTC.